This T cell receptor beta chain was documented in a study of monozygotic twins with inflammatory bowel disease. Study-wide results and caveats: Among T cells, the various subtypes were not distinguishable. Especially where disease activity was present, IBD patients had fewer clonotypes in common with others than healthy twins did.

TCRdb re-called the 5' RACE reads and gives one entry per CDR3 protein, without DNA. Its listing shows approximately 300,000 distinct CDR3 sequences. Concerning this clonotype itself: The antigen remains unidentified.

RNA in its total form was extracted from whole blood, and T cells were not sorted. The V gene's germline CDR1 is LGHNA and CDR2 YSLEER. CDR3 length equals 14 residues. The chain couples TRBV4-3 to TRBJ2-3. Sequencing used blood. This clonotype originated in a human donor with ulcerative colitis or Crohn's disease, or a healthy co-twin of an affected twin (not recorded which). CDR3: CASSQEVSTDTQYF.